The 2 T cell receptor beta chains reported below all come from one sample, sequenced in a study of T cell repertoires in cytomegalovirus infection. TCRdb called the reads again in MiXCR, with one record for every CDR3 protein. This sample yields 150,000 to 200,000 distinct CDR3 sequences, of which under 15% are seen a single time; 25% to 30% belongs to the top ten. Sequenced sample: PBMCs. These receptors all stem from a human donor in good health (CMV status not recorded). Some clones in this sample may be carry-over from other donors' samples.

This clonotype was seen a handful of times. The chain carries TRBV7-9 and TRBJ2-5, with D possibly being TRBD2 (5 bases). Trimming shortened V by 5 bases and J by 9 bases, and 10 bases separated the two germline ends. Germline values: CDR1 SEHNR, CDR2 FQNEAQ (reference sequence). The CDR3 loop spans 11 amino acids. CDR3 loop: CASSPGSPQYF. CDR3 bases: TGTGCCAGCAGCCCGGGGAGTCCCCAGTACTTC.

The chain joins TRBV29-1 to TRBJ2-7; D could derive from TRBD1 or TRBD2 (5 bases each). Trimming removed 7 bases from V and 2 bases from J, with 15 bases in between. The germline V gene encodes CDR1 SQVTM and CDR2 ANQGSEA. The CDR3 is 13 amino acids. The CDR3 spells CSALGLGTYEQYF. The CDR3 nucleotides read TGCAGCGCCCTGGGGCTCGGGACCTACGAGCAGTACTTC.